The clone carrying this TCR beta chain was seen many times. Its antigen is not known. The data were taken from a study of neurological immune-mediated disorders. General study results and limits: Phylogenetic grouping placed 18 of 34 multiple sclerosis patients' repertoires in one related-CDR3 cluster, a possible signature.

The CDR3 totals 18 residues. The germline gives CDR1 DFQATT, CDR2 SNEGSKA (reference sequence). Losses at the gene ends were 6 bases for V and 5 bases for J; bases not matched to a gene: 18. TCRdb fed the 5' RACE reads into MiXCR, producing one record per CDR3 protein. The sample consists of around 66,000 distinct CDR3 sequences, 4.8% of them appearing once. The genes are TRBV20-1 and TRBJ2-3; 12 nucleotides agree with TRBD2. Sequenced material: PBMCs. The TCR sequence derives from a woman in her sixties or seventies with multiple sclerosis. The CDR3 region is CSASGQGALLAGGDTQYF. The CDR3 DNA sequence: TGCAGTGCCAGCGGGCAGGGGGCGCTACTAGCGGGAGGAGATACGCAGTATTTT.